This entry lists 20 T cell receptor beta chains sequenced from one sample in a study of read filtering for tumor transcriptome and immune sequencing. Molecular barcoded adaptors covering alpha/delta and beta/gamma chains were used on approximately 400 ng RNA. TCRdb itself ran the reads through MiXCR, one entry per CDR3 protein. The repertoire holds some 130,000 distinct CDR3 sequences, with 10% to 15% as singletons. Sequencing was performed on a population of CD138-negative cells sorted from bone marrow. These receptors were taken from a donor aged 40 or older with multiple myeloma.

This clonotype came up a few times. This clone may be a read error of a much larger clone one base away. The chain has TRBV12-3 or TRBV12-4 and TRBJ2-5; 8 nucleotides match TRBD2. This CDR3 region has 13 residues. The DNA of the CDR3 is TGTGCCAGCAGTTTTAGCGGGAAAGAGACCCAGTGCTTC. Translated, it gives CASSFSGKETQCF.

Only a few counts were recorded for this clonotype. A much more abundant neighbour one base away suggests this may be a read error. Since the CDR3 does not end with the conserved phenylalanine or tryptophan, this likely comes from a read error. CDR3 loop: CASSLAPGPEAFS. CDR3 in DNA: TGCGCCAGCAGCTTGGCCCCAGGGCCTGAAGCTTTCTCT. This chain joins TRBV5-1 and TRBJ1-1, with D possibly matching TRBD1 (5 bases). Trimming stripped 0 bases from V and 6 bases from J, with 9 bases between. The germline V gene encodes CDR1 SGHRS and CDR2 YFSETQ. This CDR3 is built from 13 residues.

The chain recombines TRBV6-2 or TRBV6-3 with TRBJ2-1; 9 nucleotides line up with TRBD2. V was pared by 2 bases and J by 7 bases, with 9 bases of the junction left unmatched. Germline assignment: CDR1 MNHEY and CDR2 SVGEGT. The CDR3 loop spans 16 amino acids. The chain's CDR3 is CASSYVGAGGGNEQFF. CDR3 sequence (DNA): TGTGCCAGCAGTTACGTCGGAGCGGGAGGAGGGAATGAGCAGTTCTTC.

This clonotype was counted between two and nine times. This rearrangement joins TRBV19 to TRBJ2-3; D may match TRBD1 or TRBD2 (5 bases each). The ends were cut back, 8 bases at V and 4 bases at J, with 16 bases in the middle. The CDR3 loop spans 14 amino acids. The V gene's germline CDR1 is LNHDA and CDR2 SQIVND (reference sequence). As DNA, the CDR3 is TGTGCCAGTTCCTCGGGGCCGGGCCCAGATACGCAGTATTTT. Translation gives CASSSGPGPDTQYF.

There are many counts of this clonotype. The chain uses TRBV20-1 and TRBJ2-7; TRBD2 aligns across 10 bases. From germline, CDR1 is DFQATT and CDR2 SNEGSKA (reference sequence). There are 15 residues in the CDR3. V shed 3 bases and J 3 bases; nucleotides not matched to a gene: 8. The chain's CDR3 is CSASIPSGSFYEQYF. As DNA, the CDR3 is TGCAGTGCTAGCATCCCTAGCGGGAGTTTCTACGAGCAGTACTTC.

This clonotype was seen many times. The chain uses TRBV23-1 and TRBJ2-3, with D tentatively TRBD2 (5 bases). TRBV23-1 is designated an ORF whose function remains uncertain. CDR3 length: 14 residues. Trimming pared 3 bases from V and 5 bases from J, leaving 12 bases between. The CDR3 region has the DNA TGCGCCAGCAGTCATCCCCGGACTGTAGATACGCAGTATTTT. It yields the protein CASSHPRTVDTQYF.

The table lists this clonotype with many counts. The chain couples TRBV5-1 to TRBJ2-7; 8 bases match TRBD1. With V trimmed by 4 bases and J by 3 bases, 6 bases remained unmatched. This CDR3 comprises 14 residues. Germline lookup yields CDR1 SGHRS and CDR2 YFSETQ. The CDR3 DNA reads TGCGCCAGCAGCGAACTGGGACAGGTCTACGAGCAGTACTTC. The encoded protein is CASSELGQVYEQYF. The entire variable domain, with the rest obtained from reference TRBV5-1 and TRBJ2-7, is as follows: KAGVTQTPRYLIKTRGQQVTLSCSPISGHRSVSWYQQTPGQGLQFLFEYFSETQRNKGNFPGRFSGRQFSNSRSEMNVSTLELGDSALYLCASSELGQVYEQYFGPGTRLTVT.

The chain recombines TRBV28 with TRBJ1-1; a weak D match, TRBD1 (5 bases). This CDR3 is 11 amino acids long. Deletions cut 8 bases from V and 10 bases from J, with 14 bases between. The germline CDR1 and CDR2 sequences are MDHEN and SYDVKM. CDR3 amino acids: CASELGGGAFF. CDR3 sequence (DNA): TGTGCCAGCGAACTCGGGGGGGGAGCTTTCTTT.

On this clonotype itself: One base separates it from a far larger clone, so it is likely a read error. The CDR3 DNA follows: TGTGCCAGCAGTTTGCTAGGATGGGGAAGAGCTTTCTTT. Translating it yields CASSLLGWGRAFF. The chain carries TRBV28 and TRBJ1-6; no firm D call. TRBJ1-1 matches the DNA end more closely, so the J call is doubtful. Germline CDR1 reads MDHEN; CDR2 reads SYDVKM. The length of the CDR3 is 13 residues.

The V gene is TRBV28, the J gene TRBJ1-1; 8 positions agree with TRBD1. CDR3 length: 15 amino acids. Germline V CDR1 and CDR2: MDHEN, SYDVKM. DNA for the CDR3: TGTGCAACCGCCGGACACGGACAGGGCCACACTGAAGCTTTCTTT. This codes for CATAGHGQGHTEAFF.

This clonotype was picked up many times. The chain carries TRBV5-5 and TRBJ2-3; no reliable D call. V was shortened by 4 bases and J by 6 bases, with 9 bases between the two germline ends. Germline CDR1 reads SGHKS; CDR2 reads YYEKEE (reference sequence). The CDR3 totals 12 residues. Written as DNA, the CDR3 is TGTGCCAGCAGCCCCCGGTCCGATACGCAGTATTTT. Encoded protein: CASSPRSDTQYF.

This clonotype was counted once. This chain connects TRBV19 to TRBJ2-6; 7 bases agree with TRBD1. V lost 4 bases to trimming and J lost 4 bases; unmatched junction nucleotides: 13. The CDR3 extends over 18 amino acids. From germline, CDR1 is LNHDA and CDR2 SQIVND (reference sequence). CDR3 DNA: TGTGCCAGTAGTACTGGGACAGCCGGTGCTTTAGGGGCCAACGTCCTGACTTTC. Residues: CASSTGTAGALGANVLTF.

This chain's CDR3 is CASVPGQGYDTQYF. DNA of the CDR3: TGCGCCAGCGTTCCGGGACAGGGGTATGATACGCAGTATTTT. This chain connects TRBV5-1 to TRBJ2-3; 10 bases are a match to TRBD1. The V gene's germline CDR1 is SGHRS and CDR2 YFSETQ. V lost 7 bases to trimming and J lost 6 bases; unmatched junction nucleotides: 8. This CDR3 region has 14 residues.

Ten or more counts support this clonotype. The rearrangement links TRBV18 to TRBJ1-1, with D unresolved. Trimming took off 0 bases at V and 3 bases at J, with 11 bases between the two ends. This CDR3 has 15 residues. CDR1 KGHSH and CDR2 LQKENI come from the germline V gene. The CDR3 protein is CASSPPGRADTEAFF. The DNA for the CDR3 is TGTGCCAGCTCACCACCGGGGAGGGCTGACACTGAAGCTTTCTTT.

This clonotype was picked up many times. The chain's CDR3 is CASSLVSGHLWGEQYF. The CDR3 nucleotides are TGTGCCAGCAGCTTAGTCTCGGGACACCTTTGGGGCGAGCAGTACTTC. The chain is built from TRBV7-9 and TRBJ2-7; weak D call: TRBD1 (6 bases). V was shortened by 1 base and J by 6 bases, with 19 bases between the two germline ends. CDR1 and CDR2 from the germline V gene are SEHNR and FQNEAQ (reference sequence). The CDR3 has 16 residues.

This clonotype occurred many times. This chain connects TRBV12-3 or TRBV12-4 to TRBJ2-1; D is ambiguous. The CDR3 is 13 residues long. Trimming pared 5 bases from V and 8 bases from J, leaving 13 bases between. CDR3 sequence reads: CASSPQGSHEQFF. CDR3 DNA: TGTGCCAGCAGTCCCCAAGGGTCCCATGAGCAGTTCTTC.

With respect to this clonotype: Just one base apart from a much larger clone, this may be a read error. The chain is built from TRBV7-2 and TRBJ1-1; 7 bases agree with TRBD1. The germline V gene encodes CDR1 SGHTA and CDR2 FQGNSA. The CDR3 extends over 15 amino acids. Trimming cost V 2 bases and J 4 bases; bases outside gene matches: 7. CDR3: CASSLRGRGTTEAFF. DNA of the CDR3: TGTGCCAGCAGCTTAAGGGGCAGGGGGACCACTGAAGCTTTCTTT.

This clonotype was recorded at least ten times. The chain's CDR3 is CSVGGVPGANVLTF. The DNA of the CDR3 is TGCAGCGTTGGGGGGGTGCCTGGGGCCAACGTCCTGACTTTC. The chain couples TRBV29-1 to TRBJ2-6; tentative D call: TRBD2 (6 bases). The length of the CDR3 is 14 residues. V shed 4 bases and J shed 2 bases, with 9 bases lying between them. Germline CDR1 reads SQVTM; CDR2 reads ANQGSEA.

In its sample, this clonotype was seen many times. The chain combines TRBV20-1 with TRBJ1-4, with 8 positions matching TRBD1. J was trimmed by 8 bases and V by 3 bases; bases with no gene match: 2. The CDR3 consists of 12 residues. Germline CDR1 DFQATT, CDR2 SNEGSKA (reference sequence). The CDR3 protein is CSASRTGEKLFF. CDR3 sequence (DNA): TGCAGTGCTAGCAGGACAGGGGAAAAACTGTTTTTT.

Ten or more counts support this clonotype. The rearrangement joins TRBV20-1 to TRBJ2-7, with 8 bases fitting TRBD1. This CDR3 spans 16 amino acids. The ends lost 4 bases at V and 1 base at J; junction bases unmatched: 12. Per the germline V gene, CDR1 is DFQATT and CDR2 is SNEGSKA (reference sequence). The CDR3 protein is CSAISSGDRTSYEQYF. CDR3 DNA sequence: TGCAGTGCTATCTCCTCCGGGGACAGGACTTCCTACGAGCAGTACTTC.